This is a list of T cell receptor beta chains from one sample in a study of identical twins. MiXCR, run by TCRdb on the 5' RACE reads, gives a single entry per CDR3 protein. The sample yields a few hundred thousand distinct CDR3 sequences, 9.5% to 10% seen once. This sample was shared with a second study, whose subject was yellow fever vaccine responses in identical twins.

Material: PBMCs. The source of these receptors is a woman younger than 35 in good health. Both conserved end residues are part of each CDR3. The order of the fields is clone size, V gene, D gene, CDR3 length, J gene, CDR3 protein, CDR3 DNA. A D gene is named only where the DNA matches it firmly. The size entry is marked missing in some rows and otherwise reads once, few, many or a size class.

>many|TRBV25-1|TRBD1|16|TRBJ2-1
CASIPNRDSLLDEQFF
TGTGCCAGCATCCCTAATCGGGACAGTCTATTAGATGAGCAGTTCTTC
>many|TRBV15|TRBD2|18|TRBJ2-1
CATSRERSGSRVPGGQFF
TGTGCCACCAGCAGAGAAAGATCTGGCTCCAGGGTGCCGGGGGGGCAGTTCTTC
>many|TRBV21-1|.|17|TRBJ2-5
CASSSKSPLRRQETQYF
TGTGCCAGCAGCAGTAAATCCCCTCTACGTAGACAAGAGACCCAGTACTTC
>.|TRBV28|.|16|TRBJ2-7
CASSFGFGKRTYEQYF
TGTGCCAGCAGTTTTGGTTTCGGAAAAAGGACCTACGAGCAGTACTTC
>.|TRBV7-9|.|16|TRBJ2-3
CASSSRSWGVSDTQYF
TGTGCCAGCAGCTCCCGGTCCTGGGGTGTTTCAGATACGCAGTATTTT
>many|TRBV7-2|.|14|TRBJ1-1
CASSSDIVNTEAFF
TGTGCCAGCAGCTCGGACATCGTGAACACTGAAGCTTTCTTT
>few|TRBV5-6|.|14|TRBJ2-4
CASSDSLAKNIQYF
TGTGCCAGCAGTGACAGTCTAGCCAAAAACATTCAGTACTTC
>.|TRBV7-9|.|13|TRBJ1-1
CASSLMGRTEAFF
TGTGCCAGCAGCTTGATGGGGCGGACTGAAGCTTTCTTT
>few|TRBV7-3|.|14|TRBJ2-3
CASSLESRKDTQYF
TGTGCCAGCAGCTTAGAATCCCGTAAAGATACGCAGTATTTT
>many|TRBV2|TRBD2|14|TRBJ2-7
CASSDFSGGGEQYF
TGTGCCAGCAGTGATTTTAGCGGGGGAGGTGAGCAGTACTTC